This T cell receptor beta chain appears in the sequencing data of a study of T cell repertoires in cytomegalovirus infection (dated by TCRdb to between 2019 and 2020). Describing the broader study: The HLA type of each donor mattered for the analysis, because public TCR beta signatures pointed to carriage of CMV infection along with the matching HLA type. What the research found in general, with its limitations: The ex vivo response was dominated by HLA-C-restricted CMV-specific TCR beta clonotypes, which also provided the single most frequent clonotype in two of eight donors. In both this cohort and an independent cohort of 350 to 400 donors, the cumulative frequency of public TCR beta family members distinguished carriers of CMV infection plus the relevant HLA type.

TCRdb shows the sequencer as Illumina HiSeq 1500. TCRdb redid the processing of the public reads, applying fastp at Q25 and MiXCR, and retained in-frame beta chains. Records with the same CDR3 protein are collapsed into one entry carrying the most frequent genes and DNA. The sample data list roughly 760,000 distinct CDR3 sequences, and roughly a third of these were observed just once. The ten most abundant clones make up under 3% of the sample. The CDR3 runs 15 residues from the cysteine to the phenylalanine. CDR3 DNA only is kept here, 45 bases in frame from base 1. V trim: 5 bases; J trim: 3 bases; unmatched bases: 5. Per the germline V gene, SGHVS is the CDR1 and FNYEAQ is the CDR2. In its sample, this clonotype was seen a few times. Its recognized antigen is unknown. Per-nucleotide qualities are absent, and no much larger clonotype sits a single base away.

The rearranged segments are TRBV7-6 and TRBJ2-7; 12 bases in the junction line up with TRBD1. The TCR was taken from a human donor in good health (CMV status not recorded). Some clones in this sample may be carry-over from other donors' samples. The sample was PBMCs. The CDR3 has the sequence CASSAGTGGIYEQYF. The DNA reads TGTGCCAGCAGCGCTGGGACAGGGGGCATCTACGAGCAGTACTTC.